This passage covers 30 T cell receptor beta chains from one sample sequenced in a study of CD8 T cells in Susac syndrome (dated by TCRdb to the late 2010s). Library preparation employed the immunoSEQ multiplex PCR assay. RNA was extracted with the RNeasy kit and roughly 0.45 to 1 ug was reverse transcribed using random hexamers. Using fastp trimming at Q25 and MiXCR clonotype assembly, TCRdb reanalyzed the public sequencing data and kept in-frame beta chains. Identical CDR3 protein sequences are pooled into one entry, listed with their most common genes and DNA. Present in this sample are about 73,000 distinct CDR3 sequences, just under 95% of which were seen just once. The ten biggest clones cover 0.3% to 0.4% of the sample. Sequenced material: CD8+ T cells from PBMCs. Source of these receptors: a human donor with multiple sclerosis.

The genes are TRBV10-2 and TRBJ2-2; weak D call: TRBD1 (6 bases). Germline V gene data show CDR1 as WSHSY and CDR2 as SAAADI. V lost 11 bases, J lost 6 bases, and 16 bases lay in between. CDR3 length: 13 amino acids. CDR3 protein: CAALNRVPGELFF. The CDR3 nucleotides are TGCGCCGCCCTCAACAGGGTCCCCGGGGAGCTGTTTTTT.

The V gene is TRBV7-9, the J gene TRBJ2-7; 9 positions agree with TRBD2. The CDR3 is 15 amino acids. Germline values: CDR1 SEHNR, CDR2 FQNEAQ (reference sequence). V trimming: 4 bases; J trimming: 12 bases; junction bases outside the gene matches: 16. The CDR3 bases are TGTGCCAGCAGCTCCGACTTTGCGGGAGGGCCCAGGGCGTACTTC. Translated, it gives CASSSDFAGGPRAYF.

V is TRBV7-2 and J is TRBJ2-1; 11 bases align to TRBD2. This CDR3 comprises 19 residues. From germline, CDR1 is SGHTA and CDR2 FQGNSA. V trimming: 1 base; J trimming: 2 bases; junction bases outside the gene matches: 10. CDR3 amino acids: CASSLERIAGGPTYNEQFF. The DNA for the CDR3 is TGTGCCAGCAGCTTAGAGAGAATAGCGGGAGGGCCAACCTACAATGAGCAGTTCTTC. Full variable domain (rest looked up from reference TRBV7-2 and TRBJ2-1): GAGVSQSPSNKVTEKGKDVELRCDPISGHTALYWYRQSLGQGLEFLIYFQGNSAPDKSGLPSDRFSAERTGGSVSTLTIQRTQQEDSAVYLCASSLERIAGGPTYNEQFFGPGTRLTVL.

The rearrangement joins TRBV5-6 to TRBJ1-5; TRBD1 aligns across 7 bases. V trimming: 0 bases; J trimming: 2 bases; junction bases outside the gene matches: 11. The CDR3 has 18 residues. The germline CDR1 and CDR2 sequences are SGHDT and YYEEEE. The CDR3 sequence: CASSLASGGGLGNQPQHF. The CDR3 DNA reads as TGTGCCAGCAGCTTGGCCTCAGGGGGAGGCTTGGGCAATCAGCCCCAGCATTTT.

The chain employs TRBV10-3 and TRBJ2-3; 7 bases agree with TRBD2. CDR3 length: 15 amino acids. The J segment lost 4 bases and the V segment lost 4 bases, leaving 8 bases of the junction unmatched. From germline, CDR1 is ENHRY and CDR2 SYGVKD. In nucleotides, the CDR3 is TGTGCCATCAGTGGGCCGGCTAGCGGAGCAGATACGCAGTATTTT. It specifies CAISGPASGADTQYF.

The chain links TRBV5-1 to TRBJ2-1; 12 bases map to TRBD2. Looked up from germline, CDR1 is SGHRS and CDR2 is YFSETQ. The V segment lost 4 bases and the J segment 2 bases; nucleotides outside the gene matches: 7. The CDR3 is 17 amino acids. The DNA for the CDR3 is TGCGCCAGCAGCCGCCCTAGCGGGGGGGCACCCTACAATGAGCAGTTCTTC. As protein: CASSRPSGGAPYNEQFF. Filled out from reference TRBV5-1 and TRBJ2-1, the complete variable domain reads KAGVTQTPRYLIKTRGQQVTLSCSPISGHRSVSWYQQTPGQGLQFLFEYFSETQRNKGNFPGRFSGRQFSNSRSEMNVSTLELGDSALYLCASSRPSGGAPYNEQFFGPGTRLTVL.

The chain uses TRBV11-2 and TRBJ1-4; D remains ambiguous. The CDR3 runs to 12 residues. V lost 2 bases and J lost 2, with 0 bases in between. In germline, CDR1 is SGHAT, CDR2 FQNNGV. This chain's CDR3 is CASSLTNEKLFF. In DNA, the CDR3 is TGTGCCAGCAGCTTAACTAATGAAAAACTGTTTTTT.

This sequence joins TRBV13 and TRBJ2-3; D remains ambiguous. Per the germline V gene, CDR1 is PRHDT and CDR2 is FYEKMQ (reference sequence). CDR3 size: 13 residues. With 5 bases removed from V and 4 bases from J, the gap between germline ends came to 10 bases. The CDR3 sequence is CASSQDGADTQYF. The CDR3 DNA is TGTGCCAGCAGCCAGGACGGTGCAGATACGCAGTATTTT. The variable domain in full, with the rest retrieved from reference TRBV13 and TRBJ2-3, is AAGVIQSPRHLIKEKRETATLKCYPIPRHDTVYWYQQGPGQDPQFLISFYEKMQSDKGSIPDRFSAQQFSDYHSELNMSSLELGDSALYFCASSQDGADTQYFGPGTRLTVL.

The V and J genes are TRBV13 and TRBJ1-2; 10 nucleotides match TRBD1. This CDR3 contains 16 residues. V lost 10 bases, J lost 4 bases, and 15 bases stayed unmatched. Germline V gives CDR1 PRHDT, CDR2 FYEKMQ (reference sequence). The CDR3 nucleotides read TGTGCCACCTTCGGGACAGGGGACGCCCTACGCTATGGCTACACCTTC. Its protein is CATFGTGDALRYGYTF.

This chain joins TRBV3-1 and TRBJ2-7; 7 bases agree with TRBD1. The CDR3 loop spans 17 amino acids. Trimming at V came to 3 bases and at J to 1 base, leaving 12 bases not matched to a gene. Germline V gene sequence: CDR1 LGHDT, CDR2 YNNKEL (reference sequence). Here the CDR3 reads CASSQDPRDSYSYEQYF. In DNA form, the CDR3 reads TGTGCCAGCAGCCAGGACCCTCGGGACAGCTATTCCTACGAGCAGTACTTC.

The CDR3 DNA is TGCGCCAGCAGCTTGGCGGGCGCCCAAGAGACCCAGTACTTC. Encoded protein: CASSLAGAQETQYF. V usage is TRBV5-1 and J usage is TRBJ2-5; unclear D gene. The germline gives CDR1 SGHRS, CDR2 YFSETQ. Trimming removed 0 bases from V and 1 base from J, with 7 bases in between. This CDR3 spans 14 amino acids.

The rearrangement joins TRBV12-3 or TRBV12-4 to TRBJ2-2; D not resolved. The CDR3 totals 11 residues. Deletions cut 7 bases from V and 3 bases from J, with 3 bases between. CDR3: CASKYTGELFF. The CDR3 DNA reads TGTGCCAGCAAATACACCGGGGAGCTGTTTTTT.

The chain is built from TRBV9 and TRBJ2-7, with D possibly being TRBD1 or TRBD2 (6 bases each). CDR1 is SGDLS and CDR2 is YYNGEE in the germline V gene. The CDR3 spans 15 residues. V lost 0 bases, J lost 5 bases, and 15 bases lay in between. CDR3 nucleotides: TGTGCCAGCAGCGTAGGAGGCCTGGGGGGCCACGAGCAGTACTTC. Translating it yields CASSVGGLGGHEQYF.

The chain joins TRBV3-1 to TRBJ2-1; 7 bases map to TRBD2. The CDR3 contains 15 residues. Germline trimming cut 7 bases from V and 4 bases from J; bases unmatched to any gene: 10. Germline CDR1 reads LGHDT; CDR2 reads YNNKEL (reference sequence). The CDR3, as DNA: TGTGCCAGCACCCGAGGGGAGGGGATATACAATGAGCAGTTCTTC. Residues: CASTRGEGIYNEQFF.

This chain connects TRBV30 to TRBJ1-2; D not resolved. The V end lost 4 bases, the J end lost 4 bases, and 13 bases lay between the germline ends. Germline CDR1 is GTSNPN and CDR2 is SVGIG (reference sequence). The CDR3 is 13 amino acids. CDR3: CAWTRESPYGYTF. The CDR3 DNA sequence: TGTGCCTGGACCCGGGAGTCGCCCTATGGCTACACCTTC.

The chain uses TRBV6-5 and TRBJ1-1; D not resolved. This CDR3 contains 14 residues. Germline lookup yields CDR1 MNHEY and CDR2 SVGAGI. Trimming took off 2 bases at V and 1 base at J, with 8 bases between the two ends. CDR3 nucleotide sequence: TGTGCCAGCAGTTACGGGTACGAGAACACTGAAGCTTTCTTT. The encoded protein is CASSYGYENTEAFF.

This chain joins TRBV6-2 or TRBV6-3 and TRBJ2-4; D may match TRBD1 or TRBD2 (6 bases each). The CDR3 is 19 amino acids. Between the trimmed V and J ends, which lost 2 bases and 0 bases, there was a span of 20 bases. The germline V gene encodes CDR1 MNHEY and CDR2 SVGEGT. The CDR3 nucleotides are TGTGCCAGCAGTTACGAGGCATCGGGGGCTACCATAGCCAAAAACATTCAGTACTTC. As protein: CASSYEASGATIAKNIQYF.

The rearrangement uses TRBV7-8 and TRBJ2-2; 9 bases align to TRBD2. The CDR3 is made up of 14 amino acids. Trimming at V came to 5 bases and at J to 7 bases, leaving 5 bases not matched to a gene. Germline CDR1 SGHVS, CDR2 FQNEAQ. The CDR3 DNA reads TGTGCCAGCAGCCCGGGACTAGCATTCGGGGAGCTGTTTTTT. Translated, it gives CASSPGLAFGELFF.

This clonotype was seen once. The J gene is TRBJ2-3, the V gene TRBV27, with D uncertain. The CDR3 runs to 13 residues. Germline-derived CDR1 and CDR2 are MNHEY and SMNVEV (reference sequence). Trimming removed 4 bases at V and 5 bases at J, with 10 bases between. CDR3 sequence reads: CASSYPGVDTQYF. The CDR3 DNA reads TGTGCCAGCAGTTACCCTGGCGTAGATACGCAGTATTTT.

The CDR3 sequence: CASSHPGDTGTEAFF. The CDR3 bases are TGCGCCAGCAGCCATCCAGGGGACACCGGCACTGAAGCTTTCTTT. The rearrangement joins TRBV4-1 to TRBJ1-1, with D possibly being TRBD1 (6 bases). The CDR3 is 15 residues long. CDR1 and CDR2 (germline): MGHRA, YSYEKL. The V end was cut by 3 bases, the J end by 4 bases, with 15 bases between.

The chain recombines TRBV15 with TRBJ2-5, with D perhaps matching TRBD1 (6 bases). This CDR3 spans 14 amino acids. V lost 4 bases and J 4 bases, leaving 13 bases between the germline ends. Germline V CDR1 and CDR2: LNHNV, YYDKDF (reference sequence). CDR3 loop: CATSMNRERETQYF. The CDR3 region has the DNA TGTGCCACCAGCATGAACAGGGAGAGAGAGACCCAGTACTTC.

V gene TRBV6-6 combines with J gene TRBJ1-2; no clear D. The V gene lost 0 bases and the J gene lost 4 bases, with 12 bases spanning the gap. CDR1 and CDR2 from the germline V gene are MNHNY and SVGAGI (reference sequence). CDR3 length equals 15 residues. The CDR3 protein is CASSYSADLPYGYTF. CDR3 coding DNA: TGTGCCAGCAGTTACTCGGCGGACCTCCCCTATGGCTACACCTTC.

The rearrangement joins TRBV30 to TRBJ2-7; no definite D call. CDR1 is GTSNPN and CDR2 is SVGIG in the germline V gene (reference sequence). V was cut by 5 bases and J by 6 bases, with 14 bases left in between. The CDR3 length is 12 residues. The CDR3 sequence is CAWDVRGLEQYF. Written as DNA, the CDR3 is TGTGCCTGGGACGTTCGTGGTCTCGAGCAGTACTTC.

J is TRBJ2-3 and V is TRBV12-5; a weak D match, TRBD2 (6 bases). Trimming took 3 bases from V and 0 from J, leaving 10 bases between them. The germline V gene encodes CDR1 LGHNT and CDR2 FRNRAP. The CDR3 runs to 15 residues. The CDR3 DNA follows: TGTGCTAGTGGTTTCCCGGGAGCTAGCACAGATACGCAGTATTTT. Translated: CASGFPGASTDTQYF.

This clonotype was picked up one time. The chain has TRBV25-1 and TRBJ2-5; either TRBD1 or TRBD2 may supply D (5 bases each). The CDR3 covers 18 residues. The V gene lost 0 bases and the J gene lost 4 bases, with 21 bases spanning the gap. Germline V gene sequence: CDR1 MGHDK, CDR2 SYGVNS. The CDR3 region is CASSEYTSWGREVETQYF. As DNA, the CDR3 is TGTGCCAGCAGTGAATATACCTCTTGGGGGAGAGAGGTAGAGACCCAGTACTTC.

This chain connects TRBV19 to TRBJ1-1, with D perhaps TRBD1 (5 bases). The CDR3 runs to 18 residues. Germline V gene data show CDR1 as LNHDA and CDR2 as SQIVND (reference sequence). Trimming shortened V by 2 bases and J by 1 base, and 20 bases separated the two germline ends. The CDR3 nucleotides read TGTGCCAGTAGTATAAGTACCGTGGGGCCTGGGCCGAACACTGAAGCTTTCTTT. It translates to CASSISTVGPGPNTEAFF.

The rearrangement uses TRBV4-1 and TRBJ2-1, with 10 nucleotides matching TRBD2. The CDR3 is 17 amino acids. The junction had 5 bases not matched to a gene; V was cut back by 2 bases and J by 1 base. The germline V gene has CDR1 MGHRA and CDR2 YSYEKL. The CDR3 DNA reads as TGCGCCAGCAGCCAACCTACTAGCGGGACGTCCTACAATGAGCAGTTCTTC. Its translation is CASSQPTSGTSYNEQFF.

The chain couples TRBV21-1 to TRBJ1-6. TRBV21-1 is a listed pseudogene. The length of the CDR3 is 14 residues. CDR3 sequence: CASSKGGWDSPLHF. The DNA of the CDR3 is TGTGCCAGCAGCAAGGGAGGTTGGGATTCACCCCTCCACTTT.

The sample holds one count of this clonotype. The V call is TRBV5-4, the J call TRBJ1-1; D call uncertain. Germline V gene sequence: CDR1 SGHNT, CDR2 YYREEE (reference sequence). The CDR3 sequence is 13 residues long. V lost 3 bases to trimming and J lost 1 base, with 7 bases between them. CDR3 sequence (DNA): TGTGCCAGCAGCTATGTAACGAACACTGAAGCTTTCTTT. It specifies CASSYVTNTEAFF. Full variable domain (rest looked up from reference TRBV5-4 and TRBJ1-1): ETGVTQSPTHLIKTRGQQVTLRCSSQSGHNTVSWYQQALGQGPQFIFQYYREEENGRGNFPPRFSGLQFPNYSSELNVNALELDDSALYLCASSYVTNTEAFFGQGTRLTVV.

The rearrangement uses TRBV18 and TRBJ2-1; no clear D. V was clipped by 3 bases and J by 1 base, with 10 bases between them. The length of the CDR3 is 15 residues. Germline values: CDR1 KGHSH, CDR2 LQKENI. The CDR3 region has the DNA TGTGCCAGCTCACCTGAGACAAGGTCCTACAATGAGCAGTTCTTC. This gives the protein CASSPETRSYNEQFF.